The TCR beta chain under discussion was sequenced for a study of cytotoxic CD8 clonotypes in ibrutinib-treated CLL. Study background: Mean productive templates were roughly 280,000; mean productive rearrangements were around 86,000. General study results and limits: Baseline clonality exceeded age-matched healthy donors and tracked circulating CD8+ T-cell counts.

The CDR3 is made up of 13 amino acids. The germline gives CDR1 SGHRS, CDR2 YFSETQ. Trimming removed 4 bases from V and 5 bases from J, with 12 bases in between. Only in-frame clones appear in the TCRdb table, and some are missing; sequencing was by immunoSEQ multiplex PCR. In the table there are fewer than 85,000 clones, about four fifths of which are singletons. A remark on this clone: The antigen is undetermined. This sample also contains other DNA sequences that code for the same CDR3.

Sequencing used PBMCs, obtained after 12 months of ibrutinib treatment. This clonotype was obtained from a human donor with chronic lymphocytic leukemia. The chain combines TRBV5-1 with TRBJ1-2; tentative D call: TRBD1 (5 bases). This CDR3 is CASSPGRLYGYTF. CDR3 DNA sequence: TGCGCCAGCAGCCCGGGACGGCTATATGGCTACACCTTC.